Listed below are T cell receptor beta chains from one sample, sequenced in a study of cytomegalovirus exposure and HLA in healthy donors. This table comes from immunoSEQ multiplex PCR, and its TCRdb copy is limited to in-frame clones, with some not included. The repertoire consists of about 120,000 clones, with around 76% occurring once and the leading ten covering approximately 31%. The sequenced material came from PBMCs. The receptors were gathered from a man in his sixties in good health and CMV-seropositive. Both conserved end residues are part of each CDR3. Fields, in order: J gene, V gene, clone size, D gene, CDR3 DNA, CDR3 protein. The D gene is left open where the match is weak. Size tells how often a clone was seen (once, few, many) or the class of an expanded clone, and some rows leave it out.

J gene: TRBJ2-4; V gene: TRBV6-5; clone size: once; D gene: .; CDR3 DNA: TGTGCCAGCAGATCAGGGCTTTTAGCCAAAAACATTCAGTACTTC; CDR3 protein: CASRSGLLAKNIQYF
J gene: TRBJ1-1; V gene: TRBV6-5; clone size: .; D gene: .; CDR3 DNA: TGTGCCAGCAGTTACTCGACGGGGGGTCGGACTGAAGCTTTCTTT; CDR3 protein: CASSYSTGGRTEAFF
J gene: TRBJ2-7; V gene: TRBV7-9; clone size: .; D gene: .; CDR3 DNA: TGTTCCAGCAGCTTAAGTAGCAGATCACAGTACTTC; CDR3 protein: CSSSLSSRSQYF
J gene: TRBJ2-3; V gene: TRBV27; clone size: few; D gene: TRBD2; CDR3 DNA: TGTGCCAGCAGTTCCCGCTCCCGAGGGACTAGCGGGGGAACCACAGATACGCAGTATTTT; CDR3 protein: CASSSRSRGTSGGTTDTQYF
J gene: TRBJ1-6; V gene: TRBV6-5; clone size: .; D gene: .; CDR3 DNA: TGTGCCAGCAGTTTGGACAGCCTCTATAATTCACCCCTCCACTTT; CDR3 protein: CASSLDSLYNSPLHF
J gene: TRBJ2-1; V gene: TRBV4-1; clone size: .; D gene: TRBD2; CDR3 DNA: TGCGCCAGCAGTCGCATTAGCGGGGGGGGCAATGAGCAGTTCTTC; CDR3 protein: CASSRISGGGNEQFF
J gene: TRBJ2-2; V gene: TRBV23-1; clone size: .; D gene: TRBD1; CDR3 DNA: TGCGCCAGCAGTCTGTCACGACAGGGGGCGTCGCCCGGGGAGCTGTTTTTT; CDR3 protein: CASSLSRQGASPGELFF
J gene: TRBJ1-6; V gene: TRBV30; clone size: .; D gene: .; CDR3 DNA: TGTGCCCTCCGGACGGGGGGAGGTTCACCCCTCCACTTT; CDR3 protein: CALRTGGGSPLHF
J gene: TRBJ2-4; V gene: TRBV28; clone size: .; D gene: TRBD2; CDR3 DNA: TGTGCCAGCAGTTCCGGGACTAGTAGACCTCTAGCCAAAAACATTCAGTACTTC; CDR3 protein: CASSSGTSRPLAKNIQYF
J gene: TRBJ1-2; V gene: TRBV5-6; clone size: .; D gene: TRBD1; CDR3 DNA: TGTGCCAGCAGCTTGAGTGACAGGGGTTTCTATGGCTACACCTTC; CDR3 protein: CASSLSDRGFYGYTF
J gene: TRBJ1-1; V gene: TRBV9; clone size: .; D gene: .; CDR3 DNA: TGTGCCAGCAGCGTAGTAGGACAGAACACTGAAGCTTTCTTT; CDR3 protein: CASSVVGQNTEAFF
J gene: TRBJ2-7; V gene: TRBV27; clone size: .; D gene: TRBD1; CDR3 DNA: TGTGCCAGCAGGACGGACAGGAGCTCCTACGAGCAGTACTTC; CDR3 protein: CASRTDRSSYEQYF
J gene: TRBJ2-2; V gene: TRBV27; clone size: .; D gene: TRBD2; CDR3 DNA: TGTGCCAGCAGTTCGCTAGCGGGAGGGGCCGGGGAGCTGTTTTTT; CDR3 protein: CASSSLAGGAGELFF
J gene: TRBJ2-7; V gene: TRBV20-1; clone size: .; D gene: .; CDR3 DNA: TGCAGTGCTGCCCCTAACCACGAGCAGTACTTC; CDR3 protein: CSAAPNHEQYF
J gene: TRBJ2-5; V gene: TRBV5-1; clone size: once; D gene: TRBD2; CDR3 DNA: TGCGCCAGCAGCCTAGTAGCGGGAGTGGAGACCCAGTACTTC; CDR3 protein: CASSLVAGVETQYF
J gene: TRBJ2-1; V gene: TRBV5-5; clone size: .; D gene: .; CDR3 DNA: TGTGCCAGCAGCTTGGATTGGCGGGGTATTGAGCAGTTCTTC; CDR3 protein: CASSLDWRGIEQFF
J gene: TRBJ2-5; V gene: TRBV4-1; clone size: .; D gene: TRBD2; CDR3 DNA: TGCGCCAGCAGCCAAGAAGGGGTGTGGGAGGGCCGGGAGACCCAGTACTTC; CDR3 protein: CASSQEGVWEGRETQYF
J gene: TRBJ2-7; V gene: TRBV28; clone size: .; D gene: TRBD1; CDR3 DNA: TGTGCCAGCAGTACAACACGGACAGGGACGAGGGAGCAGTACTTC; CDR3 protein: CASSTTRTGTREQYF
J gene: TRBJ2-1; V gene: TRBV25-1; clone size: once; D gene: .; CDR3 DNA: TGTGCCAGCAGTGTAGACAATGAGCAGTTCTTC; CDR3 protein: CASSVDNEQFF
J gene: TRBJ1-1; V gene: TRBV18; clone size: .; D gene: .; CDR3 DNA: TGTGCCAGCTCACTCCCGGGGGCTGAAGCTTTCTTT; CDR3 protein: CASSLPGAEAFF
J gene: TRBJ2-1; V gene: TRBV5-8; clone size: few; D gene: TRBD1; CDR3 DNA: TGTGCCAGCAGCCTCACAGGGGGCGGGGTGGACAATGAGCAGTTCTTC; CDR3 protein: CASSLTGGGVDNEQFF
J gene: TRBJ2-1; V gene: TRBV11-2; clone size: .; D gene: TRBD2; CDR3 DNA: TGTGCCAGCAGCCCCGGACTAGCGGCTAATGAGCAGTTCTTC; CDR3 protein: CASSPGLAANEQFF
J gene: TRBJ2-3; V gene: TRBV11-2; clone size: .; D gene: TRBD1; CDR3 DNA: TGTGCCAGCAGCCATCGACAGGGTAACACAGATACGCAGTATTTT; CDR3 protein: CASSHRQGNTDTQYF
J gene: TRBJ2-3; V gene: TRBV5-1; clone size: .; D gene: TRBD2; CDR3 DNA: TGCGCCAGCAGCTTAATAGGGGGGACTAGCGGGAGGTTCGCAGATACGCAGTATTTT; CDR3 protein: CASSLIGGTSGRFADTQYF
J gene: TRBJ2-5; V gene: TRBV2; clone size: .; D gene: TRBD1; CDR3 DNA: TGTGCCAGCAGTGAATCTGGGACAGGGGTCGAGACCCAGTACTTC; CDR3 protein: CASSESGTGVETQYF
J gene: TRBJ1-2; V gene: TRBV19; clone size: .; D gene: TRBD1; CDR3 DNA: TGTGCCAGTAGCCCCGGGACAGTGGTCTATGGCTACACCTTC; CDR3 protein: CASSPGTVVYGYTF
J gene: TRBJ1-1; V gene: TRBV19; clone size: .; D gene: TRBD1; CDR3 DNA: TGTGCCAGTAGTATCCCCGGGACAGGGGGTGAGACTGAAGCTTTCTTT; CDR3 protein: CASSIPGTGGETEAFF
J gene: TRBJ2-7; V gene: TRBV30; clone size: .; D gene: .; CDR3 DNA: TGTGCCTGTCACAGGGCCACCTACGAGCAGTACTTC; CDR3 protein: CACHRATYEQYF
J gene: TRBJ1-3; V gene: TRBV5-4; clone size: .; D gene: .; CDR3 DNA: TGTGCCAGCAGCTTGGATTCGGGCAGGGTGGCTGGAAACACCATATATTTT; CDR3 protein: CASSLDSGRVAGNTIYF
J gene: TRBJ2-7; V gene: TRBV5-1; clone size: .; D gene: TRBD1; CDR3 DNA: TGCGCCAGCAGCTTGGATCGGGACAGGGGGTTAGAGCAGTACTTC; CDR3 protein: CASSLDRDRGLEQYF
J gene: TRBJ2-3; V gene: TRBV13; clone size: .; D gene: TRBD2; CDR3 DNA: TGTGCCAGCAGCCTCCCGGGACTAGGGGTTACGCAGTATTTT; CDR3 protein: CASSLPGLGVTQYF
J gene: TRBJ1-1; V gene: TRBV10-3; clone size: .; D gene: .; CDR3 DNA: TGTGCCATCAGTGAGAGGGGAACTGAAGCTTTCTTT; CDR3 protein: CAISERGTEAFF
J gene: TRBJ1-2; V gene: TRBV11-2; clone size: once; D gene: .; CDR3 DNA: TGTGCCAGCAGCTTAGAGTTAGGGGGAAGTAGGAACTATGGCTACACCTTC; CDR3 protein: CASSLELGGSRNYGYTF
J gene: TRBJ2-1; V gene: TRBV6-1; clone size: .; D gene: TRBD2; CDR3 DNA: TGTGCCAGCAGTCCGACTAGCGGGGTCTACAATGAGCAGTTCTTC; CDR3 protein: CASSPTSGVYNEQFF
J gene: TRBJ1-4; V gene: TRBV7-6; clone size: .; D gene: TRBD1; CDR3 DNA: TGTGCCAGCAGCTCCCGGACAGGGGGAACTGTAAAACTGTTTTTT; CDR3 protein: CASSSRTGGTVKLFF
J gene: TRBJ1-1; V gene: TRBV5-1; clone size: .; D gene: .; CDR3 DNA: TGCGCCAGCAGCTTGACTCCCTCACTTCGGAACACTGAAGCTTTCTTT; CDR3 protein: CASSLTPSLRNTEAFF
J gene: TRBJ1-1; V gene: TRBV5-1; clone size: .; D gene: .; CDR3 DNA: TGCGCCAGCAGCTTGGATCCAGGGTCTATGAACACTGAAGCTTTCTTT; CDR3 protein: CASSLDPGSMNTEAFF
J gene: TRBJ1-1; V gene: TRBV11-2; clone size: .; D gene: .; CDR3 DNA: TGTGCCAGCAGCTTTGGGGGGGCGGAGGCTGAAGCTTTCTTT; CDR3 protein: CASSFGGAEAEAFF
J gene: TRBJ1-1; V gene: TRBV7-9; clone size: .; D gene: TRBD1; CDR3 DNA: TGTGCCAGCAGTGACAGGGACATGAACACTGAAGCTTTCTTT; CDR3 protein: CASSDRDMNTEAFF
J gene: TRBJ1-1; V gene: TRBV5-5; clone size: .; D gene: .; CDR3 DNA: TGTGCCAGCAGCTTGGGACAGGCGTTACCAAACACTGAAGCTTTCTTT; CDR3 protein: CASSLGQALPNTEAFF
J gene: TRBJ2-1; V gene: TRBV11-3; clone size: .; D gene: .; CDR3 DNA: TGTGCCAGCAGCTTAGGGGGTAGCGGAGCCTACCATGAGCAGTTCTTC; CDR3 protein: CASSLGGSGAYHEQFF
J gene: TRBJ2-5; V gene: TRBV10-3; clone size: .; D gene: .; CDR3 DNA: TGTGCCATCAGTGACGGCAGGGTCGGAGAGCAGTACTTC; CDR3 protein: CAISDGRVGEQYF
J gene: TRBJ1-1; V gene: TRBV9; clone size: .; D gene: TRBD1; CDR3 DNA: TGTGCCAGCAGTCAAACCTCTCCGGGACAGGGGGAAGCTTTCTTT; CDR3 protein: CASSQTSPGQGEAFF
J gene: TRBJ1-6; V gene: TRBV5-5; clone size: .; D gene: .; CDR3 DNA: TGTGCCAGCAGCTTTCGGCAGGTGAATAATTCACCCCTCCACTTT; CDR3 protein: CASSFRQVNNSPLHF
J gene: TRBJ2-3; V gene: TRBV2; clone size: .; D gene: TRBD2; CDR3 DNA: TGTGCCAGCAGTCCGTTTCTAGCGGGGGCCGCGGGTGGTACGCAGTATTTT; CDR3 protein: CASSPFLAGAAGGTQYF
J gene: TRBJ2-7; V gene: TRBV21-1; clone size: .; D gene: .; CDR3 DNA: TGTGCCACCCTCCCCGGGCAGGGGAGTTACGAGCAGTACTTC; CDR3 protein: CATLPGQGSYEQYF
J gene: TRBJ1-1; V gene: TRBV7-8; clone size: .; D gene: .; CDR3 DNA: TGTGCCAGCAGCCCGCACGGGGGGCTAAACACTGAAGCTTTCTTT; CDR3 protein: CASSPHGGLNTEAFF
J gene: TRBJ2-7; V gene: TRBV6-1; clone size: few; D gene: .; CDR3 DNA: TGTGCCAGCAGTGTGTGGCACGAGCAGTACTTC; CDR3 protein: CASSVWHEQYF
J gene: TRBJ1-6; V gene: TRBV27; clone size: .; D gene: TRBD1; CDR3 DNA: TGTGCCAGCAGCTATGGACAGGGCCGGCGACACCTCCACTTT; CDR3 protein: CASSYGQGRRHLHF
J gene: TRBJ2-5; V gene: TRBV10-3; clone size: once; D gene: .; CDR3 DNA: TGTGCCATCAGTCAGGAGCGAGGGGAGACCCAGTACTTC; CDR3 protein: CAISQERGETQYF
J gene: TRBJ2-7; V gene: TRBV5-6; clone size: .; D gene: TRBD2; CDR3 DNA: TGTGCCAGCAGCACCATGGGAGCGGGAGGGGTGAACGAGCAGTACTTC; CDR3 protein: CASSTMGAGGVNEQYF
J gene: TRBJ2-5; V gene: TRBV6-1; clone size: .; D gene: TRBD2; CDR3 DNA: TGTGCCAGCAGTGAAGCGTGGGGGGGAGAGACCCAGTACTTC; CDR3 protein: CASSEAWGGETQYF
J gene: TRBJ2-7; V gene: TRBV18; clone size: .; D gene: .; CDR3 DNA: TGTGCCAGCTCACCACAGAGCCTGGGGACACGGGGCGAGCAGTACTTC; CDR3 protein: CASSPQSLGTRGEQYF
J gene: TRBJ2-5; V gene: TRBV7-4; clone size: .; D gene: TRBD2; CDR3 DNA: TGTGCCAGCAGGTTAGCGGGCGGGGCAGAGACCCAGTACTTC; CDR3 protein: CASRLAGGAETQYF